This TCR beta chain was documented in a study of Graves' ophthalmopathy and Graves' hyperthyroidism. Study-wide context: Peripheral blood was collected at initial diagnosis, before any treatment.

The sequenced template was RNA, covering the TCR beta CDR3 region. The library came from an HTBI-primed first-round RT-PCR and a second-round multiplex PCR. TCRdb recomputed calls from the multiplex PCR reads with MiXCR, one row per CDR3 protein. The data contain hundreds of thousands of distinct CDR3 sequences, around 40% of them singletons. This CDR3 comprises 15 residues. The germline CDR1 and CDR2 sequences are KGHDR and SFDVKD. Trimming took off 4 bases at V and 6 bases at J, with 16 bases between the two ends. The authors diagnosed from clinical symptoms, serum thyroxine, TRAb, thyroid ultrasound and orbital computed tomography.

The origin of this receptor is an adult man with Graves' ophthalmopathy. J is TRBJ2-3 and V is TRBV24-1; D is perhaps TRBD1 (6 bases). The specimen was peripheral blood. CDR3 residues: CATSDRDKGYDTQYF. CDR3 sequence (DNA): TGTGCCACCAGTGACAGGGACAAGGGATACGATACGCAGTATTTT.